A single sample is the source of the 5 T cell receptor beta chains below, sequenced in a study of T cells after yellow fever vaccination. TCRdb analysed the 5' RACE reads with MiXCR anew, one entry per CDR3 protein. In the table there are under 350,000 distinct CDR3 sequences, 4.1% of which are singletons. The material was PBMCs, obtained 5 days after the yellow fever booster vaccination. The receptors derive from a man between 18 and 29 years old who received the YFV17D yellow fever vaccine.

J is TRBJ1-1 and V is TRBV6-6, with a weak D call TRBD1 (5 bases). The V gene's germline CDR1 is MNHNY and CDR2 SVGAGI (reference sequence). The CDR3 is made up of 15 amino acids. V was shortened by 4 bases and J by 4 bases, with 16 bases between the two germline ends. This chain's CDR3 is CASSSNRDLVTEAFF. The CDR3 DNA follows: TGTGCCAGCAGTTCGAACCGGGACCTCGTCACTGAAGCTTTCTTT.

The rearrangement links TRBV29-1 to TRBJ2-1, with 11 bases matching TRBD1. The CDR3 spans 16 residues. V shed 7 bases and J 0 bases; nucleotides not matched to a gene: 8. In germline, CDR1 is SQVTM, CDR2 ANQGSEA. CDR3 region: CSARGTGGSSYNEQFF. Written as DNA, the CDR3 is TGCAGCGCCAGAGGGACAGGGGGGAGCTCCTACAATGAGCAGTTCTTC.

The chain uses TRBV23-1 and TRBJ2-1; possible D gene TRBD1, 5 bases. TRBV23-1 is known as an ORF, though its function is uncertain. V lost 9 bases and J 9 bases, leaving 12 bases between the germline ends. This CDR3 is built from 11 residues. CDR3 loop: CARGRVLEQFF. In DNA form, the CDR3 reads TGCGCCAGGGGCAGGGTGCTTGAGCAGTTCTTC.

This chain connects TRBV21-1 to TRBJ1-6. TRBV21-1 is an annotated pseudogene. The CDR3 is 19 residues long. In DNA, the CDR3 is TGTGCCAGCAGCCGAAGGAGACGGAGTATTTCTCCCTATAATTCACCCCTCCACTTT. Encoded protein: CASSRRRRSISPYNSPLHF.

The chain carries TRBV11-2 and TRBJ1-5; 8 nucleotides agree with TRBD1. Germline V gene sequence: CDR1 SGHAT, CDR2 FQNNGV. The CDR3 covers 17 residues. Unmatched junction bases numbered 12, after V lost 5 bases and J lost 3 bases. CDR3 coding DNA: TGTGCCAGCAGCGCAAAGACAGGGGCGAGGGACAATCAGCCCCAGCATTTT. The encoded protein is CASSAKTGARDNQPQHF. Variable domain in full (rest from reference TRBV11-2 and TRBJ1-5): EAGVAQSPRYKIIEKRQSVAFWCNPISGHATLYWYQQILGQGPKLLIQFQNNGVVDDSQLPKDRFSAERLKGVDSTLKIQPAKLEDSAVYLCASSAKTGARDNQPQHFGDGTRLSIL.